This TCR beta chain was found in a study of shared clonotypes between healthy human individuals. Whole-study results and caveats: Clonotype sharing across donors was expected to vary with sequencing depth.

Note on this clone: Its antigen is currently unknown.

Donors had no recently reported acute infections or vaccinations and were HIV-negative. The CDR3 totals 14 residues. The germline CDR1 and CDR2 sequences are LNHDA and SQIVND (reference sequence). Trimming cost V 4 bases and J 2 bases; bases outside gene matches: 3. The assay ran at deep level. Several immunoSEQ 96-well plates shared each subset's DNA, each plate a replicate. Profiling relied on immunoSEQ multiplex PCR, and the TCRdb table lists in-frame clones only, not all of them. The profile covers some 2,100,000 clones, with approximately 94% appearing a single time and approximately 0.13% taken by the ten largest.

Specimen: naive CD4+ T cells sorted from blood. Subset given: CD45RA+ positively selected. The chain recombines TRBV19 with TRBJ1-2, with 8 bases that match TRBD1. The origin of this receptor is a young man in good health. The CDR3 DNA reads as TGTGCCAGTAGTAGGGACAGGACCAACTATGGCTACACCTTC. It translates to CASSRDRTNYGYTF.